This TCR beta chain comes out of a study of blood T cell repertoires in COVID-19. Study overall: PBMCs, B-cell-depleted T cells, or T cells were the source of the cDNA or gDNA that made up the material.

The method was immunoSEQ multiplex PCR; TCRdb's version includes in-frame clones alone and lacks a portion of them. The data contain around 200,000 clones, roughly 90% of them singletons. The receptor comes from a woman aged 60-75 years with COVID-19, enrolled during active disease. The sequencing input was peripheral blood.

The CDR3 loop is CASSLALRTGVREKLFF. The CDR3 bases are TGTGCCAGCAGCTTAGCGCTCAGGACGGGGGTGAGGGAAAAACTGTTTTTT. The rearrangement links TRBV7-2 to TRBJ1-4, with D tentatively TRBD1 (5 bases). Germline CDR1 and CDR2: SGHTA and FQGNSA. V gave up 0 bases and J gave up 8 bases, with 19 bases separating them. CDR3 length: 17 residues.